This T cell receptor beta chain was sequenced in a study of cytomegalovirus exposure and HLA in healthy donors. Whole-study results and caveats: A list of roughly 160 TCR beta chains associated with cytomegalovirus was given. Specific recognition of CMV antigens was confirmed in vitro for three chains (all CMV-associated). Reportedly, cytomegalovirus status was diagnosed with high sensitivity and specificity.

This clone was observed once. Antigen: not known. CDR1 MNHEY and CDR2 SVGAGI come from the germline V gene. V was clipped by 4 bases and J by 6 bases, with 16 bases between them. The CDR3 has 16 amino acids. Clones were sequenced by immunoSEQ multiplex PCR, and TCRdb holds only the in-frame ones, with some missing. The sample holds under 400,000 clones; 88% are singletons and the top ten take roughly 0.96%. The sequence was obtained from a young man in good health and CMV-seronegative. The sample taken for sequencing was PBMCs. The chain couples TRBV6-5 to TRBJ1-6, with a possible D match to TRBD1 (5 bases). DNA of the CDR3: TGTGCCAGCAGTTCTCCAGGGTCTCCGAGTAATTCACCCCTCCACTTT. Its protein product is CASSSPGSPSNSPLHF.